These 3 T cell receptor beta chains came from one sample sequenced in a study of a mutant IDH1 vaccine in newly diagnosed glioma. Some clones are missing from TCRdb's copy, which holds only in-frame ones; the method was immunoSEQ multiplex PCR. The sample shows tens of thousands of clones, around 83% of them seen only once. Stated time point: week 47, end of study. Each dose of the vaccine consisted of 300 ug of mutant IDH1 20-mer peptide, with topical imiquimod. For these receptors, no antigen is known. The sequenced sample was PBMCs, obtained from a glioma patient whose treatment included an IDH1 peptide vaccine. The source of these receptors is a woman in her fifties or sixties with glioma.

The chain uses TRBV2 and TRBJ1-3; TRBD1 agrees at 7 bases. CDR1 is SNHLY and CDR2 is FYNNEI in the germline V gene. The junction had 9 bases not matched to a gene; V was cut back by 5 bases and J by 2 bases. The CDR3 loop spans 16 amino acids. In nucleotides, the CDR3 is TGTGCCAGCAGTCCGCGACAGGGACCACCTGGAAACACCATATATTTT. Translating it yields CASSPRQGPPGNTIYF.

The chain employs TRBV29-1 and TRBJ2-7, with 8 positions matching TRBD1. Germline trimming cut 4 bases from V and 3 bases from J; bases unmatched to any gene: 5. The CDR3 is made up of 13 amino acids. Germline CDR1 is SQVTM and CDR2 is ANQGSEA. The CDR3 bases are TGCAGCGTTGGACAGGGGAAAGGCTACGAGCAGTACTTC. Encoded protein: CSVGQGKGYEQYF.

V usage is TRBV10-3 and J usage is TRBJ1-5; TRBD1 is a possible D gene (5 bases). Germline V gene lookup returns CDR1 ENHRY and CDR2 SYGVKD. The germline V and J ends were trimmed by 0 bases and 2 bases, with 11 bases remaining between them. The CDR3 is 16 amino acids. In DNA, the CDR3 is TGTGCCATCAGTGAGTCAAAAGGAGGGGGCAATCAGCCCCAGCATTTT. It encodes CAISESKGGGNQPQHF.